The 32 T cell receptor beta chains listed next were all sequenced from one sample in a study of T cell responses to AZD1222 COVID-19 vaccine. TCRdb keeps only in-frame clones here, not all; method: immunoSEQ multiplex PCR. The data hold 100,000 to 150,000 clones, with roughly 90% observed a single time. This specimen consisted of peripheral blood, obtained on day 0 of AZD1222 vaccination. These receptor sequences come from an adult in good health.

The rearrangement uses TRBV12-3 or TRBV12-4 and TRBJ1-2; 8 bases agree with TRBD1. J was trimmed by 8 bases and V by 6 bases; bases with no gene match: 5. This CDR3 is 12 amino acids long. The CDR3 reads CASSLQGEGYTF. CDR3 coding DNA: TGTGCCAGCAGCTTACAGGGGGAAGGCTACACCTTC.

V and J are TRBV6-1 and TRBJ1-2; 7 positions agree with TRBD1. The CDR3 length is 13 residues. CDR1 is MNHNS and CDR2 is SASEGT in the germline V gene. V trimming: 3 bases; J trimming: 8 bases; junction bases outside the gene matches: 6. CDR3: CASSETGKRGYTF. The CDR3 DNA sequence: TGTGCCAGCAGTGAGACAGGGAAACGAGGCTACACCTTC.

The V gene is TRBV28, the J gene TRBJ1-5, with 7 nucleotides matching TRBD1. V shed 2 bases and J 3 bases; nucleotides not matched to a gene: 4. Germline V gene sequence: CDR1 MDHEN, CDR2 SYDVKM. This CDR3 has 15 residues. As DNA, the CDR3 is TGTGCCAGCAGTTTACACAGGGGCTCCAATCAGCCCCAGCATTTT. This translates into CASSLHRGSNQPQHF. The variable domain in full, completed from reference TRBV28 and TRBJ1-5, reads DVKVTQSSRYLVKRTGEKVFLECVQDMDHENMFWYRQDPGLGLRLIYFSYDVKMKEKGDIPEGYSVSREKKERFSLILESASTNQTSMYLCASSLHRGSNQPQHFGDGTRLSIL.

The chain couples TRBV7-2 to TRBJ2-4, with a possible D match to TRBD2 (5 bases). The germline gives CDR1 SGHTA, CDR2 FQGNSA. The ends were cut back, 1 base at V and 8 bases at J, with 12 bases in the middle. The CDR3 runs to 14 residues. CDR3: CASSLVASSDIQYF. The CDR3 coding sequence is TGTGCCAGCAGCTTAGTAGCGAGTAGTGACATTCAGTACTTC.

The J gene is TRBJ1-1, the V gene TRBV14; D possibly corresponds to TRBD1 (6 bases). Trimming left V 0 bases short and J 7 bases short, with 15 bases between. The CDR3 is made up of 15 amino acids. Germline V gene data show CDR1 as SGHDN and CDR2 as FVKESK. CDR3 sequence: CASSQDFRGIIEAFF. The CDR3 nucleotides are TGTGCCAGCAGCCAAGATTTCAGGGGAATCATTGAAGCTTTCTTT.

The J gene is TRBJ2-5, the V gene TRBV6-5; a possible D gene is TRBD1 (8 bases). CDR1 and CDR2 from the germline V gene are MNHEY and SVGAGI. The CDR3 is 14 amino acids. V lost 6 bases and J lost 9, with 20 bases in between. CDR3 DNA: TGTGCCAGCAGGCAGGGGGCGGGAGCTTCGGCCCAGTACTTC. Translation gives CASRQGAGASAQYF.

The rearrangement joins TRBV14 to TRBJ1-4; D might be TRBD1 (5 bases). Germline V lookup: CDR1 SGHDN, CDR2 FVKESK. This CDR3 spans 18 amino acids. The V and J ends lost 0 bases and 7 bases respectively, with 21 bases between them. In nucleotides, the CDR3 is TGTGCCAGCAGCCAAGATCTAGGCGCCGGGCCCGGGGGTGAAAAACTGTTTTTT. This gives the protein CASSQDLGAGPGGEKLFF.

Written as DNA, the CDR3 is TGTGCCAGCAGTTACTCGATCTACGCGGGAGGCAACTATGGCTACACCTTC. This encodes CASSYSIYAGGNYGYTF. V gene TRBV6-2 or TRBV6-3 combines with J gene TRBJ1-2; D remains ambiguous. The ends were cut back, 0 bases at V and 2 bases at J, with 16 bases in the middle. This CDR3 has 17 residues. Looked up from germline, CDR1 is MNHEY and CDR2 is SVGEGT.

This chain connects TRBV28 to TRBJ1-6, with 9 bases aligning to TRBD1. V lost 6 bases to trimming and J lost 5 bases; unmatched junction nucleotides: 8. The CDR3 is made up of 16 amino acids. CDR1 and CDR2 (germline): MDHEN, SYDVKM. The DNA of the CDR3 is TGTGCCAGCAGACCACAGGGGGCTCCTCATAATTCACCCCTCCACTTT. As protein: CASRPQGAPHNSPLHF.

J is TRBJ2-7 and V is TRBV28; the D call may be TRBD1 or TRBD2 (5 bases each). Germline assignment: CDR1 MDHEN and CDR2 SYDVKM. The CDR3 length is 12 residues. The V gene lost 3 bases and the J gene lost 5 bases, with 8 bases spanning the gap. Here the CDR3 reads CASSFGADEQYF. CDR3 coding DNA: TGTGCCAGCAGTTTCGGGGCCGACGAGCAGTACTTC.

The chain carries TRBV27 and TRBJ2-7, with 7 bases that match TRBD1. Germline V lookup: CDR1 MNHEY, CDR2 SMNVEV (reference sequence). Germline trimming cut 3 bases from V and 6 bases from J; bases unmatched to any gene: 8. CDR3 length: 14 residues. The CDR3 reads CASSFFDRASEQYF. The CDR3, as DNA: TGTGCCAGCAGTTTCTTCGACAGGGCGAGCGAGCAGTACTTC.

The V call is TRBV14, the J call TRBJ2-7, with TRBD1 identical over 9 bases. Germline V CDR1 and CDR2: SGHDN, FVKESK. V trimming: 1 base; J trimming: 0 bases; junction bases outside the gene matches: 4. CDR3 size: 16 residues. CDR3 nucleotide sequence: TGTGCCAGCAGCCAAGTGGGACAGGGACCCTCCTACGAGCAGTACTTC. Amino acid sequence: CASSQVGQGPSYEQYF.

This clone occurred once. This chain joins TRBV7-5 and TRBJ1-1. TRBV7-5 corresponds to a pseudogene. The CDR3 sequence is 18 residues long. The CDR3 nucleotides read TGTGCCAGAAGCTTAGGTACGGTTTACTCGGGTATGTACACTGAAGCTTTCTTT. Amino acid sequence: CARSLGTVYSGMYTEAFF.

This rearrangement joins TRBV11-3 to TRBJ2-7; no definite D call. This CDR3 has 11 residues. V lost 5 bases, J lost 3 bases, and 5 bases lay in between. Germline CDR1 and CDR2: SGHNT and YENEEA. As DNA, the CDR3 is TGTGCCAGCAGCAAGGGCTACGAGCAGTACTTC. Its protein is CASSKGYEQYF.

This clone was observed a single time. In nucleotides, the CDR3 is TGTGCCAGTAGCGATCGGATGGGGACTAATGAAAAACTGTTTTTT. Translated: CASSDRMGTNEKLFF. The chain carries TRBV19 and TRBJ1-4; D not certain. This CDR3 region has 15 residues. Deletions cut 6 bases from V and 2 bases from J, with 13 bases between. Germline CDR1 and CDR2: LNHDA and SQIVND (reference sequence).

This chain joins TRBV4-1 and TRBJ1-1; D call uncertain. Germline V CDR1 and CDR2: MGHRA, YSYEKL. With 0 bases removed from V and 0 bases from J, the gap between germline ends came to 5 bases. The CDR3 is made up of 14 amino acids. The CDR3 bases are TGCGCCAGCAGCCAAGATGGGTTGAACACTGAAGCTTTCTTT. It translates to CASSQDGLNTEAFF.

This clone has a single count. CDR3 nucleotides: TGTGCCACACAGACAGGGGATTTCCCTGAAGCTTTCTTT. This translates into CATQTGDFPEAFF. The chain carries TRBV15 and TRBJ1-1; 8 nucleotides agree with TRBD1. Germline V gene lookup returns CDR1 LNHNV and CDR2 YYDKDF (reference sequence). The CDR3 consists of 13 residues. Trimming at V came to 9 bases and at J to 6 bases, leaving 9 bases not matched to a gene.

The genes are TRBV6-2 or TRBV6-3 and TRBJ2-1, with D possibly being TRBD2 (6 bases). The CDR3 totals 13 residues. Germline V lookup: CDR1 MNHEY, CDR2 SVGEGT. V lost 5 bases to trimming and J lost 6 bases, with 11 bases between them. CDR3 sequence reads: CASSPRDFNEQFF. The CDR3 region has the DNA TGTGCCAGCAGTCCCCGGGACTTCAATGAGCAGTTCTTC.

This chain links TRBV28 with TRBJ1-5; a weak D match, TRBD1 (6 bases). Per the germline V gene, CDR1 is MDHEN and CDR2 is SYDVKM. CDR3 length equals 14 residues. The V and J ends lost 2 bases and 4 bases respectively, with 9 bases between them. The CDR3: CASSLGQGNQPQHF. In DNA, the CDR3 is TGTGCCAGCAGTTTAGGGCAGGGGAATCAGCCCCAGCATTTT. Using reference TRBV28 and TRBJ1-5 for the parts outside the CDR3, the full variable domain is DVKVTQSSRYLVKRTGEKVFLECVQDMDHENMFWYRQDPGLGLRLIYFSYDVKMKEKGDIPEGYSVSREKKERFSLILESASTNQTSMYLCASSLGQGNQPQHFGDGTRLSIL.

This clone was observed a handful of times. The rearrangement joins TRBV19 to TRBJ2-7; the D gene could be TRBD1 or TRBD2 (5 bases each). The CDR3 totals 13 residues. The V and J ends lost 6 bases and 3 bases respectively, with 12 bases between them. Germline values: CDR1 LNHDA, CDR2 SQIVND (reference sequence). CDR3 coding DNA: TGTGCCAGTAGCTTTGGGACGGGCTACGAGCAGTACTTC. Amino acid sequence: CASSFGTGYEQYF. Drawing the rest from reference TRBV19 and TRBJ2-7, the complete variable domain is DGGITQSPKYLFRKEGQNVTLSCEQNLNHDAMYWYRQDPGQGLRLIYYSQIVNDFQKGDIAEGYSVSREKKESFPLTVTSAQKNPTAFYLCASSFGTGYEQYFGPGTRLTVT.

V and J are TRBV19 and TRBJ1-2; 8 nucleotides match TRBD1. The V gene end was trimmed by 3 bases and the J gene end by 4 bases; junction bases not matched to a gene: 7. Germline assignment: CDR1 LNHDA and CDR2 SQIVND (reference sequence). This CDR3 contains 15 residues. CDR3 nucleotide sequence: TGTGCCAGTAGTATTAAGGGACAGGAGGCCTATGGCTACACCTTC. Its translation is CASSIKGQEAYGYTF.

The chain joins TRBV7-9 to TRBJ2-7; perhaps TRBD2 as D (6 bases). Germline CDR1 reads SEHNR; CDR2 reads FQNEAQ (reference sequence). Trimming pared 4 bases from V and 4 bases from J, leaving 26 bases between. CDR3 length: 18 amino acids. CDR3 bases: TGTGCCAGCAGCTCTACTAGCCCTCTTCACGCGGTCGGGTACGAGCAGTACTTC. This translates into CASSSTSPLHAVGYEQYF. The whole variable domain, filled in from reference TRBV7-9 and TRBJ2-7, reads DTGVSQNPRHKITKRGQNVTFRCDPISEHNRLYWYRQTLGQGPEFLTYFQNEAQLEKSRLLSDRFSAERPKGSFSTLEIQRTEQGDSAMYLCASSSTSPLHAVGYEQYFGPGTRLTVT.

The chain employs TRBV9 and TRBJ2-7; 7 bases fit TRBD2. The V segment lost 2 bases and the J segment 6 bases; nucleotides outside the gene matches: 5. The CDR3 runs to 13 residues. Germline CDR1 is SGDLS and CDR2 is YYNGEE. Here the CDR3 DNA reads TGTGCCAGCAGCGTGGGACTACGGGGCGAGCAGTACTTC. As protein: CASSVGLRGEQYF.

Written as DNA, the CDR3 is TGTGCCAGCAGTTTCCTCGGACAGGGTAGATACGAGCAGTACTTC. Protein product: CASSFLGQGRYEQYF. The rearrangement links TRBV6-2 or TRBV6-3 to TRBJ2-7; 8 nucleotides match TRBD1. The CDR3 extends over 15 amino acids. Trimming took 4 bases from V and 4 from J; bases not matched to a gene: 9. Germline V gene sequence: CDR1 MNHEY, CDR2 SVGEGT.

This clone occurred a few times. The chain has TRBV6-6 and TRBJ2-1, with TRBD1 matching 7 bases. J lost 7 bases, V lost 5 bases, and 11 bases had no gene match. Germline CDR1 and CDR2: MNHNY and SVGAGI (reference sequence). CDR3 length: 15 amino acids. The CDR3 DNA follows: TGTGCCAGCAGTGATAGACAGGGTGGTTTGAATGAGCAGTTCTTC. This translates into CASSDRQGGLNEQFF.

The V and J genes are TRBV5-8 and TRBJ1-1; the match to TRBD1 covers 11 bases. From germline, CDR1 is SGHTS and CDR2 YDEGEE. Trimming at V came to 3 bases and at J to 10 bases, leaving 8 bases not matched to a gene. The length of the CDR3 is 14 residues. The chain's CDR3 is CASSSLGTGGLAFF. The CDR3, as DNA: TGTGCCAGCAGCTCCTTAGGGACAGGGGGTTTAGCTTTCTTT.

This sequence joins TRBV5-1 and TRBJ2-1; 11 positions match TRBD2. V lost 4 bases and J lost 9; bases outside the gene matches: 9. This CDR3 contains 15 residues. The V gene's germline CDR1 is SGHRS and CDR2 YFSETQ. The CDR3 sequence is CASSRRLAGRIEQFF. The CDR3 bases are TGCGCCAGCAGCCGAAGACTAGCGGGACGGATTGAGCAGTTCTTC.

The CDR3 DNA sequence: TGTGCCACCAGTGAAACAGAGAACACTGAAGCTTTCTTT. Translating it yields CATSETENTEAFF. The chain is built from TRBV24-1 and TRBJ1-1; D is unresolved. Germline CDR1 is KGHDR and CDR2 is SFDVKD. The CDR3 spans 13 residues. The V end was cut by 4 bases, the J end by 1 base, with 6 bases between.

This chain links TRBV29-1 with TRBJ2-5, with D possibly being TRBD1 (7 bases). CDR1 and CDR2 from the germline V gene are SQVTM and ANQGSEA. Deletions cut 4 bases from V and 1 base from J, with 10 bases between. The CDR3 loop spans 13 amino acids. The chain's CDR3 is CSVGQGLQETQYF. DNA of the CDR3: TGCAGCGTTGGACAGGGACTCCAAGAGACCCAGTACTTC.

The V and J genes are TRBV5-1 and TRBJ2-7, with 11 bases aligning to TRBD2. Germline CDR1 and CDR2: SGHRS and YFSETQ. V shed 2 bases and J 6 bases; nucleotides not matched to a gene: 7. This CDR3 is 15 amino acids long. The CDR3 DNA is TGCGCCAGCAGCTTTAATAGCGGGAGGGCCGGCGAGCAGTACTTC. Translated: CASSFNSGRAGEQYF.

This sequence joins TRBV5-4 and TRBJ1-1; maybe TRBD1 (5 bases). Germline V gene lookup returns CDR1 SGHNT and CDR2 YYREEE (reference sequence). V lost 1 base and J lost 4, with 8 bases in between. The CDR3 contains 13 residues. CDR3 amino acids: CASSLRGSTEAFF. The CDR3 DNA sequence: TGTGCCAGCAGCTTGCGGGGGAGCACTGAAGCTTTCTTT. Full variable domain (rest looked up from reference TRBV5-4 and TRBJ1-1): ETGVTQSPTHLIKTRGQQVTLRCSSQSGHNTVSWYQQALGQGPQFIFQYYREEENGRGNFPPRFSGLQFPNYSSELNVNALELDDSALYLCASSLRGSTEAFFGQGTRLTVV.

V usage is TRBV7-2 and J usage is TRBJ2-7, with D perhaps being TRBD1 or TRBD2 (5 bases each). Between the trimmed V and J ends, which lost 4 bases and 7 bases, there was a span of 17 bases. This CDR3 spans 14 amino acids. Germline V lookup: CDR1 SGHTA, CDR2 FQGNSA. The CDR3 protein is CASSWDPSSREQYF. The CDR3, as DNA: TGTGCCAGCAGCTGGGACCCGAGCTCCAGGGAGCAGTACTTC.